These 7 T cell receptor beta chains share one sample of origin, sequenced in a study of tumor-infiltrating T cells and Merkel cell polyomavirus. The wider study: The study examined CD8+ T cells specific for the Merkel cell polyomavirus KLL epitope.

All patients' tumors stained robustly positive for Merkel cell polyomavirus Large T antigen by immunohistochemistry. Only in-frame clones appear in the TCRdb table, and some are missing; sequencing was by immunoSEQ multiplex PCR. The repertoire has 26,000 or so clones, 70% to 90% of them found once; the top ten carry roughly 3%. The sample consisted of lymph node tissue. These receptors all stem from a man aged 45-60 years with Merkel cell carcinoma.

For this clone: At one end, the junction sequence differs from germline, possibly due to a read error. The rearrangement uses TRBV7-7 and TRBJ2-7; 13 bases align to TRBD2. There are 15 residues in the CDR3. Germline assignment: CDR1 SSHAT and CDR2 FNYEAQ (reference sequence). CDR3 in amino acids: CASSPGLAGVHEQYF. In nucleotides, the CDR3 is TGTGCTAGCAGTCCTGGACTAGCGGGAGTTCACGAGCAGTACTTC.

This clone has a single count. The CDR3 protein is CASSTGLDSYEQYF. Written as DNA, the CDR3 is TGTGCCAGCAGCACAGGGTTAGATTCCTACGAGCAGTACTTC. This chain joins TRBV9 and TRBJ2-7; maybe TRBD1 (6 bases). V shed 4 bases and J shed 1 base, with 12 bases lying between them. CDR3 length: 14 amino acids. Germline loops: CDR1 SGDLS, CDR2 YYNGEE.

The CDR3 DNA follows: TGTGCCAGCACCCCCGGGACAGCTAACACTGAAGCTTTCTTT. Translated, it gives CASTPGTANTEAFF. V and J are TRBV27 and TRBJ1-1, with 7 bases fitting TRBD1. The CDR3 covers 14 residues. Germline V gives CDR1 MNHEY, CDR2 SMNVEV (reference sequence). After removal of 7 bases from V and 2 bases from J, the junction contained 7 bases not matched to a gene.

This clone was recorded once. This chain uses TRBV28 with TRBJ2-1; 13 nucleotides agree with TRBD2. Germline-derived CDR1 and CDR2 are MDHEN and SYDVKM. The trim removed 3 bases at V and 3 bases at J, leaving 5 bases unmatched. This CDR3 is built from 17 residues. In nucleotides, the CDR3 is TGTGCCAGCAGTTTTGGACTAGCGGGAGATCGCTACAATGAGCAGTTCTTC. Residues: CASSFGLAGDRYNEQFF.

J is TRBJ2-7 and V is TRBV2; the match to TRBD2 covers 13 bases. Germline CDR1 and CDR2: SNHLY and FYNNEI. CDR3 size: 16 residues. V shed 9 bases, J shed 7 bases, and the junction held 15 bases outside the gene matches. CDR3 residues: CASDMTGQGLAGEQYF. In nucleotides, the CDR3 is TGTGCCAGTGATATGACAGGTCAGGGACTAGCGGGAGAGCAGTACTTC.

The J gene is TRBJ2-5, the V gene TRBV7-9; 8 bases match TRBD1. This CDR3 is built from 16 residues. Trimming removed 5 bases from V and 5 bases from J; junction bases left unmatched: 13. CDR1 is SEHNR and CDR2 is FQNEAQ in the germline V gene (reference sequence). The CDR3 DNA reads TGTGCCAGCAGCACAGGGGGGCAGGGGAGTGGGGAGACCCAGTACTTC. It codes for CASSTGGQGSGETQYF.

The J gene is TRBJ2-5, the V gene TRBV28; no clear D. The DNA end is more similar to TRBJ2-7, so the J call may be wrong. Germline CDR1 is MDHEN and CDR2 is SYDVKM. CDR3 size: 12 residues. The CDR3 region is CASRPSSYEQYF. The CDR3 DNA sequence: TGTGCCAGCAGGCCAAGCTCCTACGAGCAGTACTTC.